The clone carrying this T cell receptor (beta chain) was recorded a few times. Its antigen is not identified. This entry belongs to a study of STAT3 mutations in large granular lymphocyte leukemia. Study results and caveats: Every T-cell large granular lymphocyte leukemia patient had at least one immunodominant TCR beta clonotype.

The assay was immunoSEQ multiplex PCR, and TCRdb's table has in-frame clones only and misses some. Of 15,000 to 20,000 clones in the sample, about nine tenths were seen once. V lost 2 bases and J 3 bases, leaving 5 bases between the germline ends. The CDR3 runs to 14 residues. Germline CDR1 MNHEY, CDR2 SMNVEV (reference sequence). This receptor was taken from a man aged 60-69 years with T-cell large granular lymphocyte leukemia. Some clones in this sample may be carry-over from other donors' samples. V is TRBV27 and J is TRBJ2-6; D unclear. Input material: peripheral blood mononuclear cells. The CDR3 loop is CASSLGRGANVLTF. CDR3 DNA sequence: TGTGCCAGCAGTTTAGGGCGTGGGGCCAACGTCCTGACTTTC.